This TCR beta chain was identified during a study of cytomegalovirus exposure and HLA in healthy donors. Study as a whole: Researchers previously reported finding about 110 million unique TCR beta sequences from 150 million to 200 million T cells.

CDR1 and CDR2 (germline): SGHRS, YFSETQ. The J segment lost 8 bases and the V segment lost 4 bases, leaving 10 bases of the junction unmatched. CDR3 length equals 15 residues. Primers: 60 Vbeta forward and 13 Jbeta reverse. Method: immunoSEQ multiplex PCR; TCRdb's copy keeps in-frame clones and lacks some. The sample has about 100,000 clones; around 74% are singletons. In regard to this clone: Its antigen is currently unknown.

Notes on the study in general: Earlier analysis found most TCR beta V segments productive about 90% or about 30% of the time. Available immune exposure information was restricted to CMV serostatus only.

The gene calls are TRBV5-1 and TRBJ2-4, with 9 positions matching TRBD1. Sequencing input: PBMCs. The TCR sequence derives from a woman in her 40s in good health and CMV-seronegative. CDR3 region: CASSPRDRVRDIQYF. CDR3 DNA: TGCGCCAGCAGCCCGCGGGACAGGGTAAGAGACATTCAGTACTTC.